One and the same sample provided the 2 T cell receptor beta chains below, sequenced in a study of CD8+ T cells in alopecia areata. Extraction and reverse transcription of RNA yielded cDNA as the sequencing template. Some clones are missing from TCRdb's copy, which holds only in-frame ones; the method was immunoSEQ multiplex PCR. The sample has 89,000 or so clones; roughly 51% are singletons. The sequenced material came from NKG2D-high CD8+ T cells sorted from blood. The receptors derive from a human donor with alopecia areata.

The CDR3 sequence is CASSLPGFDEQFF. CDR3 sequence (DNA): TGTGCCAGCAGTTTACCGGGGTTCGATGAGCAGTTCTTC. V usage is TRBV28 and J usage is TRBJ2-1; possible D gene TRBD2, 5 bases. The ends were cut back, 2 bases at V and 8 bases at J, with 10 bases in the middle. The germline V gene has CDR1 MDHEN and CDR2 SYDVKM. The CDR3 is 13 residues long. The full variable domain, completed using reference TRBV28 and TRBJ2-1, is DVKVTQSSRYLVKRTGEKVFLECVQDMDHENMFWYRQDPGLGLRLIYFSYDVKMKEKGDIPEGYSVSREKKERFSLILESASTNQTSMYLCASSLPGFDEQFFGPGTRLTVL.

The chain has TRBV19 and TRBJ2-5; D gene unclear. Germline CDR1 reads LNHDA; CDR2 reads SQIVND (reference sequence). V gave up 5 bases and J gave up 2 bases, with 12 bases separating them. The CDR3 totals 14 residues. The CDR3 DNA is TGTGCCAGTAGTCCCTCCTTGGGGCAAGAGACCCAGTACTTC. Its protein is CASSPSLGQETQYF. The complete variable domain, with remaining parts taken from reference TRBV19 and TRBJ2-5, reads DGGITQSPKYLFRKEGQNVTLSCEQNLNHDAMYWYRQDPGQGLRLIYYSQIVNDFQKGDIAEGYSVSREKKESFPLTVTSAQKNPTAFYLCASSPSLGQETQYFGPGTRLLVL.